These 32 T cell receptor beta chains were all obtained from the same sample, sequenced in a study of B cell selection in AIRE deficiency. Sorted regulatory T cells were CD4-positive, CD25-high and CD127-low or negative. Measured with immunoSEQ multiplex PCR; TCRdb has only the in-frame clones, and not every one. The repertoire holds about 21,000 clones, with 94% as singletons. The material sequenced was Tregs sorted from PBMCs. These TCRs come from a human donor with AIRE deficiency.

The V gene is TRBV4-1, the J gene TRBJ2-7; possibly TRBD2 for D (6 bases). The CDR3 spans 13 residues. With 0 bases removed from V and 7 bases from J, the gap between germline ends came to 10 bases. Germline V gene lookup returns CDR1 MGHRA and CDR2 YSYEKL. CDR3 sequence: CASSQEKGGEQYF. As DNA, the CDR3 is TGCGCCAGCAGCCAAGAGAAAGGAGGGGAGCAGTACTTC.

The chain combines TRBV25-1 with TRBJ2-7, with D hard to call. The CDR3 sequence is 13 residues long. Per the germline V gene, CDR1 is MGHDK and CDR2 is SYGVNS. V lost 3 bases and J 4 bases, leaving 10 bases between the germline ends. Here the CDR3 reads CASSDQDQYEQYF. The CDR3 DNA sequence: TGTGCCAGCAGTGACCAGGATCAATACGAGCAGTACTTC.

V usage is TRBV30 and J usage is TRBJ2-7, with D perhaps assigned TRBD1 or TRBD2 (6 bases each). The CDR3 is made up of 14 amino acids. Germline CDR1 is GTSNPN and CDR2 is SVGIG (reference sequence). Trimming shortened V by 0 bases and J by 1 base, and 10 bases separated the two germline ends. CDR3 in DNA: TGTGCCTGGAGTGTAGGGGGGCGTTCCTACGAGCAGTACTTC. Protein sequence: CAWSVGGRSYEQYF.

The V gene is TRBV7-9, the J gene TRBJ2-5; 7 nucleotides line up with TRBD1. J was trimmed by 0 bases and V by 6 bases; bases with no gene match: 7. CDR1 and CDR2 from the germline V gene are SEHNR and FQNEAQ (reference sequence). This CDR3 has 15 amino acids. DNA of the CDR3: TGTGCCAGCAGACTGGGACAGACGAACCAAGAGACCCAGTACTTC. The encoded protein is CASRLGQTNQETQYF.

This clone was recorded once. The V call is TRBV7-2, the J call TRBJ2-1, with D possibly matching TRBD2 (6 bases). The CDR3 is 13 residues long. CDR1 is SGHTA and CDR2 is FQGNSA in the germline V gene. V was clipped by 8 bases and J by 4 bases, with 12 bases between them. CDR3 DNA: TGTGCCAGCGCGCGGGACCCTTACAATGAGCAGTTCTTC. This codes for CASARDPYNEQFF. The entire variable domain, with the rest obtained from reference TRBV7-2 and TRBJ2-1, is as follows: GAGVSQSPSNKVTEKGKDVELRCDPISGHTALYWYRQSLGQGLEFLIYFQGNSAPDKSGLPSDRFSAERTGGSVSTLTIQRTQQEDSAVYLCASARDPYNEQFFGPGTRLTVL.

This clone came up once. The chain couples TRBV29-1 to TRBJ1-3, with 8 bases matching TRBD1. This CDR3 is 13 amino acids long. V shed 7 bases, J shed 3 bases, and the junction held 5 bases outside the gene matches. The germline gives CDR1 SQVTM, CDR2 ANQGSEA. CDR3 amino acids: CSADRGGGNTIYF. DNA for the CDR3: TGCAGCGCTGACAGGGGTGGTGGAAACACCATATATTTT.

J is TRBJ2-6 and V is TRBV7-9; unclear D gene. In germline, CDR1 is SEHNR, CDR2 FQNEAQ (reference sequence). There are 14 residues in the CDR3. Deletions cut 3 bases from V and 7 bases from J, with 10 bases between. As DNA, the CDR3 is TGTGCCAGCAGCTTGGACGGTGGAGCCAACGTCCTGACTTTC. It yields the protein CASSLDGGANVLTF.

This chain's CDR3 is CASSPDIPYEQYF. The CDR3 DNA sequence: TGTGCCAGCTCACCAGATATCCCCTACGAGCAGTACTTC. The genes are TRBV18 and TRBJ2-7; D gene uncertain. There are 13 residues in the CDR3. The germline V gene encodes CDR1 KGHSH and CDR2 LQKENI. Trimming removed 2 bases at V and 2 bases at J, with 7 bases between.

This clone was counted a single time. V is TRBV7-9 and J is TRBJ2-5, with D possibly being TRBD1 or TRBD2 (5 bases each). The CDR3 totals 11 residues. Germline V gives CDR1 SEHNR, CDR2 FQNEAQ (reference sequence). V shed 1 base and J shed 9 bases, with 6 bases lying between them. CDR3 residues: CASSLGDPQYF. CDR3 coding DNA: TGTGCCAGCAGCTTAGGGGACCCCCAGTACTTC. Supplemented by reference TRBV7-9 and TRBJ2-5, the full variable domain reads DTGVSQNPRHKITKRGQNVTFRCDPISEHNRLYWYRQTLGQGPEFLTYFQNEAQLEKSRLLSDRFSAERPKGSFSTLEIQRTEQGDSAMYLCASSLGDPQYFGPGTRLLVL.

The chain joins TRBV30 to TRBJ2-7; 10 bases align to TRBD2. There are 17 residues in the CDR3. CDR1 is GTSNPN, CDR2 SVGIG, per germline (reference sequence). With V trimmed by 0 bases and J by 2 bases, 10 bases remained unmatched. CDR3 in DNA: TGTGCCTGGAGTGTCTCCATTATAAGCGGGAGGGCCTACGAGCAGTACTTC. Amino acids: CAWSVSIISGRAYEQYF.

The table lists this clone with a count of one. The chain carries TRBV11-1 and TRBJ2-1; 11 nucleotides agree with TRBD2. Germline values: CDR1 SGHAT, CDR2 FQDESV (reference sequence). V dropped 5 bases and J dropped 7; count of bases not matched to a gene: 13. The CDR3 has 17 amino acids. DNA for the CDR3: TGTGCCAGCAGCGAAACACTAGCGGGAGTTCGTTTTAATGAGCAGTTCTTC. Translated, it gives CASSETLAGVRFNEQFF.

V and J are TRBV19 and TRBJ2-7; 12 bases agree with TRBD2. The V gene's germline CDR1 is LNHDA and CDR2 SQIVND (reference sequence). This CDR3 spans 13 amino acids. With 10 bases clipped from V and 4 bases from J, the junction kept 5 bases outside the gene matches. CDR3: CATSTSGRYEQYF. The CDR3 DNA reads TGTGCCACCTCGACTAGCGGGAGATACGAGCAGTACTTC.

This chain joins TRBV27 and TRBJ2-2; D is unresolved. This CDR3 region has 17 residues. Germline V gives CDR1 MNHEY, CDR2 SMNVEV (reference sequence). V was trimmed by 5 bases and J by 4 bases, leaving 20 bases between them. The CDR3 DNA reads as TGTGCCAGCAGTCGGGCAGTCCTCTCGGTGGGCACCGGGGAGCTGTTTTTT. This encodes CASSRAVLSVGTGELFF.

The rearrangement links TRBV28 to TRBJ1-5; the D is unclear. V shed 10 bases and J shed 2 bases, with 18 bases lying between them. Per the germline V gene, CDR1 is MDHEN and CDR2 is SYDVKM. The CDR3 sequence is 15 residues long. In nucleotides, the CDR3 is TGTGCCACCCTCAACGGCGGGTATGGCAATCAGCCCCAGCATTTT. Translation: CATLNGGYGNQPQHF.

This clone was seen more than once but under ten times. The chain links TRBV6-6 to TRBJ1-1; 7 positions agree with TRBD1. The CDR3 is 14 residues long. Germline lookup yields CDR1 MNHNY and CDR2 SVGAGI (reference sequence). With 7 bases clipped from V and 5 bases from J, the junction kept 10 bases outside the gene matches. DNA of the CDR3: TGTGCCAGCACCTGGGGGACAGATCAAACTGAAGCTTTCTTT. This codes for CASTWGTDQTEAFF.

The CDR3 DNA reads TGCGCCAGCAGCTTGGCGCCGTTGGACGAGCAGTACTTC. This gives the protein CASSLAPLDEQYF. This chain joins TRBV5-1 and TRBJ2-7; D ambiguous. Trimming removed 0 bases from V and 5 bases from J, with 9 bases in between. Per the germline V gene, CDR1 is SGHRS and CDR2 is YFSETQ. The CDR3 loop spans 13 amino acids.

The chain's CDR3 is CASTKGDRANTGELFF. DNA of the CDR3: TGTGCCAGCACCAAAGGGGACAGGGCGAACACCGGGGAGCTGTTTTTT. The J gene is TRBJ2-2, the V gene TRBV27, with TRBD1 matching 9 bases. Trimming at V came to 7 bases and at J to 0 bases, leaving 6 bases not matched to a gene. The CDR3 extends over 16 amino acids. Germline CDR1 MNHEY, CDR2 SMNVEV (reference sequence).

The V and J genes are TRBV6-5 and TRBJ2-7, with TRBD1 identical over 9 bases. The V gene's germline CDR1 is MNHEY and CDR2 SVGAGI. The V gene end was trimmed by 6 bases and the J gene end by 5 bases; junction bases not matched to a gene: 11. The length of the CDR3 is 15 residues. In nucleotides, the CDR3 is TGTGCCAGCAGCAAATCCTGGACAGGGGCAAACGAGCAGTACTTC. This codes for CASSKSWTGANEQYF.

The J gene is TRBJ1-2, the V gene TRBV10-3; TRBD1 matches 7 bases. The CDR3 has 14 residues. CDR1 is ENHRY, CDR2 SYGVKD, per germline. V gave up 6 bases and J gave up 8 bases; unmatched junction bases: 12. CDR3 sequence reads: CAIRTGLQLGGYTF. Written as DNA, the CDR3 is TGTGCCATCAGGACAGGGCTCCAACTAGGGGGCTACACCTTC.

V and J are TRBV7-2 and TRBJ2-7; D may be TRBD1 or TRBD2 (5 bases each). There are 13 residues in the CDR3. Germline loops: CDR1 SGHTA, CDR2 FQGNSA. V was pared by 5 bases and J by 0 bases, with 8 bases between. CDR3 nucleotide sequence: TGTGCCAGCAGCCGGGACGCCTCCTACGAGCAGTACTTC. Its protein product is CASSRDASYEQYF.

The chain is built from TRBV18 and TRBJ1-1; no reliable D call. Germline loops: CDR1 KGHSH, CDR2 LQKENI. Trimming took off 2 bases at V and 1 base at J, with 5 bases between the two ends. This CDR3 is 13 amino acids long. In DNA form, the CDR3 reads TGTGCCAGCTCACCAAGCTGGAACACTGAAGCTTTCTTT. The encoded protein is CASSPSWNTEAFF. Complete variable domain (other parts from reference TRBV18 and TRBJ1-1): NAGVMQNPRHLVRRRGQEARLRCSPMKGHSHVYWYRQLPEEGLKFMVYLQKENIIDESGMPKERFSAEFPKEGPSILRIQQVVRGDSAAYFCASSPSWNTEAFFGQGTRLTVV.

The J gene is TRBJ1-1, the V gene TRBV11-3, with unresolved D. The CDR3 has 13 amino acids. V was trimmed by 3 bases and J by 3 bases, leaving 8 bases between them. CDR1 is SGHNT and CDR2 is YENEEA in the germline V gene. CDR3 sequence (DNA): TGTGCCAGCAGCTTTAGGGAGTACACTGAAGCTTTCTTT. Its translation: CASSFREYTEAFF.

The genes are TRBV13 and TRBJ2-7, with D perhaps given as TRBD1 or TRBD2 (5 bases each). Germline assignment: CDR1 PRHDT and CDR2 FYEKMQ (reference sequence). This CDR3 comprises 14 residues. The V gene lost 6 bases and the J gene lost 2 bases, with 14 bases spanning the gap. CDR3 in amino acids: CASSTTGQTYEQYF. DNA of the CDR3: TGTGCCAGCAGTACCACGGGGCAGACCTACGAGCAGTACTTC.

The rearrangement joins TRBV2 to TRBJ1-1; D is possibly TRBD1 (5 bases). Germline V lookup: CDR1 SNHLY, CDR2 FYNNEI. The V and J ends lost 2 bases and 5 bases respectively, with 6 bases between them. The CDR3 is 12 amino acids. The CDR3 nucleotides read TGTGCCAGCAGTGAACAGGGAACTGAAGCTTTCTTT. It codes for CASSEQGTEAFF. Drawing the rest from reference TRBV2 and TRBJ1-1, the complete variable domain is EPEVTQTPSHQVTQMGQEVILRCVPISNHLYFYWYRQILGQKVEFLVSFYNNEISEKSEIFDDQFSVERPDGSNFTLKIRSTKLEDSAMYFCASSEQGTEAFFGQGTRLTVV.

This chain joins TRBV7-2 and TRBJ1-6; unclear D gene. V was trimmed by 5 bases and J by 7 bases, leaving 9 bases between them. CDR3 length: 13 residues. Germline lookup yields CDR1 SGHTA and CDR2 FQGNSA. For the CDR3, the DNA is TGTGCCAGCAGCGCAGACCGAAATTCACCCCTCCACTTT. Amino acids: CASSADRNSPLHF. Using reference TRBV7-2 and TRBJ1-6 for the parts outside the CDR3, the full variable domain is GAGVSQSPSNKVTEKGKDVELRCDPISGHTALYWYRQSLGQGLEFLIYFQGNSAPDKSGLPSDRFSAERTGGSVSTLTIQRTQQEDSAVYLCASSADRNSPLHFGNGTRLTVT.

The chain is built from TRBV27 and TRBJ2-7; TRBD2 aligns across 13 bases. The ends lost 6 bases at V and 1 base at J; junction bases unmatched: 12. Germline-derived CDR1 and CDR2 are MNHEY and SMNVEV (reference sequence). The CDR3 contains 18 residues. The CDR3 protein is CASRRTGLAGDPSYEQYF. The CDR3 DNA follows: TGTGCCAGCAGACGCACTGGACTAGCGGGAGACCCTTCCTACGAGCAGTACTTC.

CDR3 bases: TGTGCCTGGAGTGGGGACTTCTACAATGAGCAGTTCTTC. Translation: CAWSGDFYNEQFF. This sequence joins TRBV30 and TRBJ2-1; D possibly corresponds to TRBD2 (6 bases). Trimming removed 1 base at V and 3 bases at J, with 7 bases between. Germline lookup yields CDR1 GTSNPN and CDR2 SVGIG (reference sequence). This CDR3 contains 13 residues.

The V call is TRBV11-1, the J call TRBJ1-3; no clear D gene. This CDR3 is built from 14 residues. V was shortened by 3 bases and J by 8 bases, with 14 bases between the two germline ends. Per the germline V gene, CDR1 is SGHAT and CDR2 is FQDESV (reference sequence). The DNA of the CDR3 is TGTGCCAGCAGCTTCCGAGACGCCGAAGACACCATATATTTT. It specifies CASSFRDAEDTIYF. Complete variable domain (other parts from reference TRBV11-1 and TRBJ1-3): EAEVAQSPRYKITEKSQAVAFWCDPISGHATLYWYRQILGQGPELLVQFQDESVVDDSQLPKDRFSAERLKGVDSTLKIQPAELGDSAMYLCASSFRDAEDTIYFGEGSWLTVV.

The chain recombines TRBV18 with TRBJ1-4; 9 bases line up with TRBD1. The CDR3 sequence is 14 residues long. V lost 5 bases, J lost 8 bases, and 6 bases stayed unmatched. Germline CDR1 is KGHSH and CDR2 is LQKENI. CDR3 in DNA: TGTGCCAGCTCAACACAGGGGGCGCGAGAAAAACTGTTTTTT. It codes for CASSTQGAREKLFF.

This chain connects TRBV6-1 to TRBJ1-6, with D tentatively TRBD1 (5 bases). Trimming removed 5 bases at V and 9 bases at J, with 17 bases between. Germline V gene lookup returns CDR1 MNHNS and CDR2 SASEGT. This CDR3 spans 15 amino acids. The CDR3 bases are TGTGCCAGCAGTACCCAGCGAGGGGAGGGTTCACCCCTCCACTTT. As protein: CASSTQRGEGSPLHF.

V gene TRBV5-1 combines with J gene TRBJ2-3, with a weak D call TRBD2 (6 bases). Germline V gene lookup returns CDR1 SGHRS and CDR2 YFSETQ. The CDR3 covers 16 residues. Trimming removed 1 base at V and 2 bases at J, with 14 bases between. Here the CDR3 reads CASSLSLAYTTDTQYF. CDR3 DNA sequence: TGCGCCAGCAGCTTGAGCCTAGCGTATACCACAGATACGCAGTATTTT. Using reference TRBV5-1 and TRBJ2-3 for the parts outside the CDR3, the full variable domain is KAGVTQTPRYLIKTRGQQVTLSCSPISGHRSVSWYQQTPGQGLQFLFEYFSETQRNKGNFPGRFSGRQFSNSRSEMNVSTLELGDSALYLCASSLSLAYTTDTQYFGPGTRLTVL.

The V and J genes are TRBV28 and TRBJ2-4, with D perhaps matching TRBD1 (6 bases). The ends were cut back, 7 bases at V and 0 bases at J, with 19 bases in the middle. The CDR3 consists of 17 residues. CDR1 is MDHEN, CDR2 SYDVKM, per germline. The CDR3 sequence is CASTPRDKLLAKNIQYF. Here the CDR3 DNA reads TGTGCCAGCACCCCCCGGGACAAACTCCTAGCCAAAAACATTCAGTACTTC.